This TCR beta chain was sequenced in a study of blood T cell repertoires in COVID-19. Data came from immunoSEQ multiplex PCR; TCRdb stores just in-frame clones and leaves some out. The sample lists 400,000 to 450,000 clones, around 88% occurring once. The CDR3 sequence is 18 residues long. The V segment lost 4 bases and the J segment 1 base; nucleotides outside the gene matches: 11. From germline, CDR1 is MDHEN and CDR2 SYDVKM. The sequenced sample was peripheral blood. The sequence was obtained from a woman in her forties or fifties with COVID-19, enrolled during active disease. V is TRBV28 and J is TRBJ2-2, with 8 bases lining up with TRBD2. CDR3 loop: CASSSPGGGTLNTGELFF. The CDR3 bases are TGTGCCAGCAGTTCCCCCGGCGGGGGGACTCTGAACACCGGGGAGCTGTTTTTT.